This T cell receptor beta chain derives from a study of control samples from healthy donors and cancer patients. The V end lost 1 base, the J end lost 4 bases, and 20 bases lay between the germline ends. Germline V gene lookup returns CDR1 SGHRS and CDR2 YFSETQ. This CDR3 comprises 18 residues. TCRdb's copy holds only in-frame clones and misses some; the assay was immunoSEQ multiplex PCR. The table includes over 150,000 clones, over 90% detected once. The sample was blood. The receptor comes from a woman aged 30 to 39 in good health. V is TRBV5-1 and J is TRBJ2-2; possibly TRBD2 for D (6 bases). CDR3 protein: CASSLNPTRGLGTGELFF. DNA of the CDR3: TGCGCCAGCAGCTTGAACCCCACCCGGGGGTTGGGCACCGGGGAGCTGTTTTTT.